The 30 T cell receptor beta chains reported below all come from one sample, sequenced in a study of blood T cell repertoires in COVID-19. Assay used: immunoSEQ multiplex PCR; TCRdb lists only in-frame clones, some missing. Of 190,000 or so clones in the sample, approximately 87% are singletons; the top ten hold 0.7% to 0.9%. Specimen: peripheral blood. The receptor set was obtained from a woman in her late teens or twenties who had recovered from COVID-19.

The CDR3 loop is CASSIAPTNTQYF. The CDR3 bases are TGTGCCAGTAGTATTGCCCCGACAAATACGCAGTATTTT. The chain combines TRBV19 with TRBJ2-3; D is ambiguous. In germline, CDR1 is LNHDA, CDR2 SQIVND (reference sequence). The CDR3 runs to 13 residues. V was cut by 3 bases and J by 7 bases, with 11 bases left in between. The full variable domain, rest sourced from reference TRBV19 and TRBJ2-3, is DGGITQSPKYLFRKEGQNVTLSCEQNLNHDAMYWYRQDPGQGLRLIYYSQIVNDFQKGDIAEGYSVSREKKESFPLTVTSAQKNPTAFYLCASSIAPTNTQYFGPGTRLTVL.

The J gene is TRBJ1-2, the V gene TRBV2; 7 nucleotides agree with TRBD1. Trimming removed 3 bases from V and 2 bases from J; junction bases left unmatched: 3. The CDR3 sequence is 14 residues long. Looked up from germline, CDR1 is SNHLY and CDR2 is FYNNEI. The CDR3 DNA sequence: TGTGCCAGCAGTGAGAACAGGGGAAACTATGGCTACACCTTC. It is translated as CASSENRGNYGYTF.

The rearrangement uses TRBV25-1 and TRBJ2-1, with TRBD2 matching 14 bases. The CDR3 has 16 amino acids. CDR1 and CDR2 (germline): MGHDK, SYGVNS. V trimming: 6 bases; J trimming: 7 bases; junction bases outside the gene matches: 8. The CDR3 region is CASRHLGLAGDNEQFF. CDR3 DNA: TGTGCCAGCAGACACCTGGGACTAGCGGGAGATAATGAGCAGTTCTTC.

The rearrangement links TRBV10-3 to TRBJ2-7; 7 bases match TRBD1. The V and J ends lost 4 bases and 6 bases, in that order; junction bases with no gene match: 6. The CDR3 is 13 residues long. Germline CDR1 and CDR2: ENHRY and SYGVKD. CDR3 in DNA: TGTGCCATCAGTGGTGGGACAGATGGCGAGCAGTACTTC. Protein: CAISGGTDGEQYF.

This clone was seen just once. DNA of the CDR3: TGTGCCAGCAGCTTGGGACAGGCAGACACCATATATTTT. Protein: CASSLGQADTIYF. V usage is TRBV7-2 and J usage is TRBJ1-3; 8 nucleotides match TRBD1. The CDR3 consists of 13 residues. V gave up 3 bases and J gave up 8 bases; unmatched junction bases: 3. Germline lookup yields CDR1 SGHTA and CDR2 FQGNSA.

This chain uses TRBV5-1 with TRBJ1-5; TRBD1 might be the D (6 bases). V was clipped by 1 base and J by 4 bases, with 12 bases between them. There are 15 residues in the CDR3. Germline CDR1 and CDR2: SGHRS and YFSETQ. In nucleotides, the CDR3 is TGCGCCAGCAGCTTGAATCAGGGGCGGAATCAGCCCCAGCATTTT. Translated, it gives CASSLNQGRNQPQHF.

This chain links TRBV30 with TRBJ2-3; 8 bases are shared with TRBD2. There are 15 residues in the CDR3. Trimming took 3 bases from V and 0 from J; bases not matched to a gene: 5. The germline V gene encodes CDR1 GTSNPN and CDR2 SVGIG (reference sequence). The CDR3 loop is CAWSGGGGSTDTQYF. CDR3 sequence (DNA): TGTGCCTGGAGCGGGGGCGGGGGGAGCACAGATACGCAGTATTTT.

This clone was picked up one time. V and J are TRBV2 and TRBJ2-5; 7 bases are shared with TRBD1. V trimming: 8 bases; J trimming: 5 bases; junction bases outside the gene matches: 8. Germline V CDR1 and CDR2: SNHLY, FYNNEI. This CDR3 contains 13 residues. DNA for the CDR3: TGTGCCAGCCTCCGGGACAGTGTGGAGACCCAGTACTTC. It yields the protein CASLRDSVETQYF.

This clone has only a few counts. The chain carries TRBV2 and TRBJ1-5, with 9 bases matching TRBD1. J gave up 8 bases and V 4 bases, and 9 bases lay outside the gene matches. CDR3 size: 15 residues. Germline assignment: CDR1 SNHLY and CDR2 FYNNEI. The CDR3 sequence: CASSVEQGALKPQHF. In DNA, the CDR3 is TGTGCCAGCAGTGTTGAACAGGGGGCACTTAAGCCCCAGCATTTT.

This clone was seen a single time. V usage is TRBV30 and J usage is TRBJ2-1; D is undetermined. Trimming took 4 bases from V and 4 from J, leaving 5 bases between them. The CDR3 is made up of 11 amino acids. The germline V gene has CDR1 GTSNPN and CDR2 SVGIG (reference sequence). CDR3 in amino acids: CAWTRYNEQFF. The CDR3 DNA sequence: TGTGCCTGGACTAGATACAATGAGCAGTTCTTC.

The rearrangement links TRBV6-2 or TRBV6-3 to TRBJ2-5; the match to TRBD1 covers 8 bases. Germline V gene lookup returns CDR1 MNHEY and CDR2 SVGEGT. This CDR3 comprises 18 residues. With V trimmed by 2 bases and J by 4 bases, 15 bases remained unmatched. The CDR3 region has the DNA TGTGCCAGCAGTTACCGACACAGAGCGACAGGGGTACCAGAGACCCAGTACTTC. It is translated as CASSYRHRATGVPETQYF.

The CDR3 spells CASSQGGTAAYEQYF. The CDR3 region has the DNA TGCGCCAGCAGCCAAGGCGGGACAGCGGCTTACGAGCAGTACTTC. The chain joins TRBV4-1 to TRBJ2-7; the D gene is possibly TRBD1 (7 bases). The CDR3 spans 15 residues. Trimming took off 1 base at V and 4 bases at J, with 14 bases between the two ends. In germline, CDR1 is MGHRA, CDR2 YSYEKL.

The chain is built from TRBV7-2 and TRBJ1-1; D gene uncertain. This CDR3 has 15 residues. V was shortened by 1 base and J by 2 bases, with 11 bases between the two germline ends. CDR1 and CDR2 from the germline V gene are SGHTA and FQGNSA. The CDR3 DNA is TGTGCCAGCAGCTTAGTTGTAGGCGGAAACACTGAAGCTTTCTTT. Translation: CASSLVVGGNTEAFF.

This clone came up once. The chain's CDR3 is CASSPRDREGLETQYF. Written as DNA, the CDR3 is TGTGCCAGCAGCCCCCGGGACCGGGAGGGCCTGGAGACCCAGTACTTC. This chain uses TRBV7-9 with TRBJ2-5; 8 bases match TRBD2. CDR3 length equals 16 residues. With V trimmed by 5 bases and J by 5 bases, 13 bases remained unmatched. Germline CDR1 is SEHNR and CDR2 is FQNEAQ (reference sequence).

The count of this clone is one. This chain joins TRBV12-3 or TRBV12-4 and TRBJ1-1; a possible D gene is TRBD1 (5 bases). The V end lost 6 bases, the J end lost 6 bases, and 14 bases lay between the germline ends. The CDR3 contains 13 residues. The CDR3 is CASSIRVGAEAFF. The DNA for the CDR3 is TGTGCCAGCAGCATCAGGGTGGGCGCTGAAGCTTTCTTT.

DNA of the CDR3: TGTGCCAGCAGTCCCCCCGGCGCACTAGCGGGAGAGGGCCGGAATGAGCAGTTCTTC. Its protein is CASSPPGALAGEGRNEQFF. The J gene is TRBJ2-1, the V gene TRBV6-6; 11 bases align to TRBD2. Germline CDR1 MNHNY, CDR2 SVGAGI (reference sequence). V was clipped by 5 bases and J by 7 bases; unmatched bases: 19. CDR3 length: 19 amino acids.

The V gene is TRBV6-8, the J gene TRBJ2-4; 7 bases map to TRBD2. V lost 2 bases to trimming and J lost 3 bases; unmatched junction nucleotides: 7. CDR3 length: 16 residues. CDR1 and CDR2 (germline): MNHGY, SAAAGT. This CDR3 reads CASSYLGGRDKNIQYF. CDR3 coding DNA: TGTGCCAGCAGTTACCTCGGCGGGAGAGACAAAAACATTCAGTACTTC.

This chain connects TRBV3-1 (or the pseudogene TRBV3-2) to TRBJ1-4; D not certain. The ends were cut back, 4 bases at V and 12 bases at J, with 9 bases in the middle. The CDR3 has 11 residues. CDR1 and CDR2 from the germline V gene are LGHDT and YNNKEL (reference sequence). The chain's CDR3 is CASSPLDQLFF. The CDR3 nucleotides read TGTGCCAGCAGCCCCCTAGACCAACTGTTTTTT.

The chain recombines TRBV5-4 with TRBJ1-2; weak D call: TRBD1 (6 bases). With 4 bases removed from V and 2 bases from J, the gap between germline ends came to 12 bases. There are 14 residues in the CDR3. Germline assignment: CDR1 SGHNT and CDR2 YYREEE (reference sequence). In nucleotides, the CDR3 is TGTGCCAGCAGCCGACAGGCAGTAAACTATGGCTACACCTTC. It translates to CASSRQAVNYGYTF.

The chain carries TRBV6-4 and TRBJ1-1, with 7 bases matching TRBD1. Per the germline V gene, CDR1 is MRHNA and CDR2 is SNTAGT. Germline trimming cut 0 bases from V and 0 bases from J; bases unmatched to any gene: 4. The CDR3 totals 16 residues. The CDR3 sequence: CASSDSRDSMNTEAFF. CDR3 sequence (DNA): TGTGCCAGCAGTGACTCGCGGGACAGTATGAACACTGAAGCTTTCTTT.

J is TRBJ2-5 and V is TRBV18, with TRBD1 matching 8 bases. The CDR3 length is 15 residues. The J segment lost 4 bases and the V segment lost 6 bases, leaving 10 bases of the junction unmatched. Germline V lookup: CDR1 KGHSH, CDR2 LQKENI. The CDR3 spells CASSADRGAGETQYF. The CDR3 DNA follows: TGTGCCAGCTCGGCCGACAGGGGCGCGGGAGAGACCCAGTACTTC.

The chain employs TRBV7-9 and TRBJ1-1; the match to TRBD1 covers 9 bases. The junction had 7 bases not matched to a gene; V was cut back by 4 bases and J by 4 bases. Germline lookup yields CDR1 SEHNR and CDR2 FQNEAQ (reference sequence). This CDR3 has 15 amino acids. The CDR3: CASSWDRVFVTEAFF. The DNA of the CDR3 is TGTGCCAGCAGCTGGGACAGGGTTTTTGTCACTGAAGCTTTCTTT.

The genes are TRBV5-1 and TRBJ2-5; 9 bases are shared with TRBD2. In germline, CDR1 is SGHRS, CDR2 YFSETQ. Trimming at V came to 5 bases and at J to 1 base, leaving 6 bases not matched to a gene. The CDR3 is 15 amino acids. The CDR3 loop reads CASRIAGVLQETQYF. CDR3 in DNA: TGCGCCAGCAGAATAGCGGGGGTACTCCAAGAGACCCAGTACTTC.

This clone was seen a single time. This chain links TRBV19 with TRBJ2-2; D unresolved. Trimming left V 5 bases short and J 3 bases short, with 7 bases between. This CDR3 has 13 amino acids. In germline, CDR1 is LNHDA, CDR2 SQIVND (reference sequence). The CDR3: CASSLLYTGELFF. The DNA for the CDR3 is TGTGCCAGTAGTCTCCTTTACACCGGGGAGCTGTTTTTT.

CDR3 in amino acids: CASRIRGQGSGELFF. The CDR3 DNA reads as TGTGCCAGCAGGATCAGGGGACAGGGATCCGGGGAGCTGTTTTTT. The rearrangement joins TRBV6-5 to TRBJ2-2; 9 nucleotides agree with TRBD1. With V trimmed by 6 bases and J by 6 bases, 8 bases remained unmatched. Germline-derived CDR1 and CDR2 are MNHEY and SVGAGI. The CDR3 has 15 residues.

The chain employs TRBV19 and TRBJ1-2; possibly TRBD1 for D (6 bases). Germline V gives CDR1 LNHDA, CDR2 SQIVND (reference sequence). The CDR3 has 17 residues. V lost 4 bases and J 0 bases, leaving 18 bases between the germline ends. The CDR3 here is CASSKIHRVGTNYGYTF. CDR3 in DNA: TGTGCCAGTAGTAAAATTCACAGGGTTGGGACTAACTATGGCTACACCTTC.

The chain uses TRBV6-6 and TRBJ1-4; D perhaps matches TRBD1 (5 bases). V dropped 6 bases and J dropped 8 bases, with 13 bases sitting between them. The germline V gene has CDR1 MNHNY and CDR2 SVGAGI (reference sequence). CDR3 length equals 13 residues. The DNA for the CDR3 is TGTGCCAGCAGCCCCTCGGGGGAAGAAAAACTGTTTTTT. It codes for CASSPSGEEKLFF.

The chain links TRBV7-2 to TRBJ2-4; the D gene is possibly TRBD2 (5 bases). Germline V gene lookup returns CDR1 SGHTA and CDR2 FQGNSA. The CDR3 is made up of 11 amino acids. Deletions cut 3 bases from V and 8 bases from J, with 5 bases between. The CDR3 bases are TGTGCCAGCAGCTTGGGAGACATTCAGTACTTC. It specifies CASSLGDIQYF.

The chain combines TRBV3-1 (or the pseudogene TRBV3-2) with TRBJ1-6; TRBD1 matches 11 bases. This CDR3 contains 15 residues. CDR1 and CDR2 from the germline V gene are LGHDT and YNNKEL (reference sequence). Trimming cost V 1 base and J 9 bases; bases outside gene matches: 2. In nucleotides, the CDR3 is TGTGCCAGCAGCCAAGCAGGGACAGGGGGTTCACCCCTCCACTTT. Its translation: CASSQAGTGGSPLHF.

The V call is TRBV5-6, the J call TRBJ2-7, with TRBD1 matching 8 bases. V trimming: 4 bases; J trimming: 4 bases; junction bases outside the gene matches: 7. The CDR3 runs 14 residues. Looked up from germline, CDR1 is SGHDT and CDR2 is YYEEEE. The CDR3 DNA sequence: TGTGCCAGCAGCATGACAGGGGTCGGGTACGAGCAGTACTTC. It codes for CASSMTGVGYEQYF.